This TCR beta chain was obtained from a study of blood T cell repertoires in COVID-19. In the study overall: Samples taken during acute and convalescent COVID-19 were collected in the United States, Italy and Spain.

Germline CDR1 and CDR2: LGHDT and YNNKEL (reference sequence). The CDR3 loop spans 13 amino acids. The ends lost 7 bases at V and 8 bases at J; junction bases unmatched: 6. Authors' data handling: By means of reference gene primer amplification, nucleated cell counts were estimated. Some clones are missing from TCRdb's copy, which holds only in-frame ones; the method was immunoSEQ multiplex PCR. V, J and clone size are those of that table, while D and trimming were read from the DNA. This table has over 85,000 clones, roughly 85% appearing once. V gene TRBV3-1 (or the pseudogene TRBV3-2) combines with J gene TRBJ1-4; 8 bases map to TRBD1. The source material was peripheral blood. The sequence was collected from a woman of 80 years or more with active or convalescent COVID-19. This chain's CDR3 is CASTGQAGEKLFF. As DNA, the CDR3 is TGTGCCAGCACGGGACAGGCGGGGGAAAAACTGTTTTTT.